This T cell receptor beta chain was identified during a study of T cell clonality in common variable immunodeficiency. Study-wide points: Patient heterogeneity in the CVID cohort limited correlations between repertoire features and clinical complications. Fewer deletions and N-nucleotide insertions were reportedly seen in common variable immunodeficiency TCR beta sequences. Fewer TCRbeta clones were shared among CVID subjects than controls.

Most patients and controls had Caucasian heritage. Trimming pared 2 bases from V and 0 bases from J, leaving 13 bases between. The CDR3 sequence is 17 residues long. The germline gives CDR1 KGHSH, CDR2 LQKENI. Generated by immunoSEQ multiplex PCR, the TCRdb table keeps only in-frame clones and is missing some. The table lists roughly 42,000 clones, with no singletons. This clone was detected many times. The antigen is unknown. The CDR3 end falls 3 residues outside the read, so it is completed with the germline J gene. The receptor comes from a human donor with common variable immunodeficiency. Input material: peripheral blood mononuclear cells. V usage is TRBV18 and J usage is TRBJ2-2, with a tentative D call TRBD1 (6 bases). CDR3 DNA, as far as it was read: TGTGCCAGCTCACCATCGCGCCGGACAGCGAACACCGGGGAG. Its translation is CASSPSRRTANTGE. The complete CDR3 sequence is CASSPSRRTANTGELFF.